The text below deals with one TCR beta chain. Its antigen remains unidentified. The assay was immunoSEQ multiplex PCR, and TCRdb's table has in-frame clones only and misses some. Seen here are roughly 100,000 clones, 85% to 90% observed once, and the top ten hold about 3.7%. Germline assignment: CDR1 LNHDA and CDR2 SQIVND (reference sequence). The length of the CDR3 is 14 residues. Trimming took off 1 base at V and 6 bases at J, with 12 bases between the two ends. The sample is drawn from a study of T cell responses to AZD1222 COVID-19 vaccine. Study-level points and caveats: Researchers report vaccine-associated CD4 TCRs spanning spike, with dominance at 160-218 and 743-854. After two AZD1222 doses, spike-specific TCR breadth and depth rose versus day 0.

This clonotype originated in an adult in good health. The chain is built from TRBV19 and TRBJ1-1; D might be TRBD1 (6 bases). The sample consisted of peripheral blood, taken on day 0 of AZD1222 vaccination. The CDR3: CASSIVGGLAEAFF. DNA of the CDR3: TGTGCCAGTAGTATAGTGGGGGGGCTCGCTGAAGCTTTCTTT.